Listed below are T cell receptor beta chains from one sample, sequenced in a study of cytomegalovirus exposure and HLA in healthy donors. Clones were sequenced by immunoSEQ multiplex PCR, and TCRdb holds only the in-frame ones, with some missing. The repertoire holds 97,000 or so clones, with about three quarters as singletons. Source material: PBMCs. The origin of the receptors is a man between 40 and 49 years old in good health and CMV-seronegative. Both conserved end residues are trimmed from each CDR3. The size entry is marked missing in some rows and otherwise reads once, few, many or a size class.

abundance	v_gene	j_gene	CDR3aa
few	TRBV30	TRBJ1-6	AWIQDRDNSPLH
-	TRBV18	TRBJ2-1	ASSPLSLGTGGLNEQF
-	TRBV5-4	TRBJ1-3	ASSGDIWDTIY
-	TRBV9	TRBJ2-1	ASSVQTSGGYNEQF
-	TRBV2	TRBJ1-2	ASSTREAGYT
few	TRBV6-7	TRBJ2-5	ASSDLDWEETQY
-	TRBV5-1	TRBJ2-2	ASSFRDLTGELF
medium-sized	TRBV6-5	TRBJ1-6	ASSATDRGDSPLH
-	TRBV5-1	TRBJ2-7	ASSPLPGEPRNEQY
-	TRBV15	TRBJ2-2	ATSRVGEGPKHTGELF
-	TRBV5-1	TRBJ1-5	ASSLGGGDVNQPQH
-	TRBV7-2	TRBJ2-1	ASSPGLARRGGNEQF
few	TRBV28	TRBJ2-1	ASSRGWTGFSWNEQF
-	TRBV6-1	TRBJ2-7	ASSEVEFSYEQY
-	TRBV19	TRBJ1-1	ASSKTGSTEAF
-	TRBV9	TRBJ2-2	ASSVAASANTGELF
-	TRBV30	TRBJ2-1	AWSVGQGGSSYNEQF
-	TRBV14	TRBJ2-2	ASSQDPGGLNLGELF
-	TRBV11-2	TRBJ2-2	ASSAYRDRNTGELF